This note documents a single TCR beta chain sequence. Libraries were prepared by immunoSEQ multiplex PCR; TCRdb keeps only in-frame clonotypes and omits some of them. The sample records 140,000 to 150,000 clones, 65% to 85% being singletons. The sample comes from a study of blood T cell repertoires in COVID-19. V lost 3 bases, J lost 2 bases, and 4 bases stayed unmatched. The V gene's germline CDR1 is SGHRS and CDR2 YFSETQ. There are 14 residues in the CDR3. The chain has TRBV5-1 and TRBJ1-2; TRBD1 agrees at 7 bases. This receptor was obtained from a woman between 50 and 59 years old who had been exposed to COVID-19. The sequenced material came from PBMCs or T cells enriched from blood (not recorded which). The CDR3 spells CASSSRDSNYGYTF. For the CDR3, the DNA is TGCGCCAGCAGCTCCCGGGACAGCAACTATGGCTACACCTTC.